These 26 T cell receptor beta chains originate from one sample sequenced in a study of T cell repertoires in cytomegalovirus infection. TCRdb recomputed calls from the reads with MiXCR, one row per CDR3 protein. Of about 140,000 distinct CDR3 sequences listed, approximately 5.9% are singletons. Sequenced input: PBMCs. These receptors were obtained from a human donor in good health (CMV status not recorded). Some clones in this sample may be carry-over from other donors' samples.

This clonotype was recorded a few times. A much larger clone is a single base away; this may be a read error. V gene TRBV20-1 combines with J gene TRBJ1-2; D is unclear. The CDR3 length is 15 residues. Germline V CDR1 and CDR2: DFQATT, SNEGSKA (reference sequence). CDR3 residues: CSARMYTGRNYSYTF. Here the CDR3 DNA reads TGCAGTGCTAGGATGTACACCGGGAGGAACTATAGCTACACCTTC.

The sample holds a few counts of this clonotype. V gene TRBV5-6 combines with J gene TRBJ2-3; 10 bases fit TRBD2. Germline assignment: CDR1 SGHDT and CDR2 YYEEEE. Trimming cost V 6 bases and J 4 bases; bases outside gene matches: 5. The CDR3 is made up of 14 amino acids. CDR3 nucleotide sequence: TGTGCCAGCATTAGCGGGGGGCCCCCAGATACGCAGTATTTT. This translates into CASISGGPPDTQYF.

At least ten counts were recorded for this clonotype. In DNA form, the CDR3 reads TGCAGCGCCCTAATCGGGGGGCCGAACACTGAAGCTTTCTTT. Translation gives CSALIGGPNTEAFF. This chain links TRBV29-1 with TRBJ1-1, with D possibly being TRBD1 (6 bases). The germline gives CDR1 SQVTM, CDR2 ANQGSEA. V was trimmed by 7 bases and J by 1 base, leaving 16 bases between them. The CDR3 covers 14 residues.

Worth noting for this clonotype: The junction shows a germline mismatch at one end, possibly a read error. J is TRBJ2-3 and V is TRBV14; the D gene is possibly TRBD2 (5 bases). Looked up from germline, CDR1 is SGHDN and CDR2 is FVKESK. This CDR3 is 11 amino acids long. In DNA, the CDR3 is TGTGCCCCCGGAGGTAGGGAGCCTTCGGATTTT. It yields the protein CAPGGREPSDF. Full variable domain (remainder filled in from reference TRBV14 and TRBJ2-3): EAGVTQFPSHSVIEKGQTVTLRCDPISGHDNLYWYRRVMGKEIKFLLHFVKESKQDESGMPNNRFLAERTGGTYSTLKVQPAELEDSGVYFCAPGGREPSDFGPGTRLTVL.

As regards this clonotype: One end of the junction varies from germline; a read error may be responsible. V gene TRBV20-1 combines with J gene TRBJ2-5; D remains unclear. CDR3 size: 12 residues. Germline-derived CDR1 and CDR2 are DFQATT and SNEGSKA (reference sequence). The CDR3 DNA follows: TGCAGTGCCAGAGGCCCCGTGGGGACCCAGTACTTC. Its translation: CSARGPVGTQYF.

The gene calls are TRBV27 and TRBJ1-2, with D perhaps matching TRBD1 (6 bases). CDR3 length equals 15 residues. Deletions cut 6 bases from V and 4 bases from J, with 18 bases between. Germline V gives CDR1 MNHEY, CDR2 SMNVEV (reference sequence). This CDR3 is CASSLEGQNSYGYTF. The CDR3 coding sequence is TGTGCCAGCAGCCTAGAAGGACAGAACAGCTATGGCTACACCTTC.

The V gene is TRBV18, the J gene TRBJ2-7; D is undetermined. There are 13 residues in the CDR3. Germline CDR1 is KGHSH and CDR2 is LQKENI. V was cut by 6 bases and J by 3 bases, with 12 bases left in between. CDR3 amino acids: CASSGQKGYEQYF. CDR3 nucleotide sequence: TGTGCCAGCTCGGGCCAGAAGGGCTACGAGCAGTACTTC.

This clonotype appeared many times. The chain employs TRBV6-1 and TRBJ1-2; weak D call: TRBD1 (5 bases). Trimming cost V 2 bases and J 8 bases, with 15 bases left between them. Germline-derived CDR1 and CDR2 are MNHNS and SASEGT. The CDR3 is made up of 14 amino acids. The CDR3 nucleotides are TGTGCCAGCAGTGAACCGAGCGGGACTAGGGGCTACACCTTC. It encodes CASSEPSGTRGYTF.

The chain uses TRBV29-1 and TRBJ2-7, with D uncertain. CDR3 length: 12 amino acids. From germline, CDR1 is SQVTM and CDR2 ANQGSEA. Trimming shortened V by 6 bases and J by 0 bases, and 9 bases separated the two germline ends. CDR3: CSVQTASYEQYF. For the CDR3, the DNA is TGCAGCGTCCAGACGGCCTCCTACGAGCAGTACTTC.

This clonotype was detected ten times or more. The J gene is TRBJ2-6, the V gene TRBV28; D unresolved. The germline V and J ends were trimmed by 5 bases and 2 bases, with 19 bases remaining between them. Germline V gene sequence: CDR1 MDHEN, CDR2 SYDVKM. This CDR3 region has 18 residues. CDR3 loop: CASSDLDNTGPGANVLTF. The DNA of the CDR3 is TGTGCCAGCAGTGACCTCGACAACACGGGCCCTGGGGCCAACGTCCTGACTTTC.

This clonotype was seen repeatedly, ten times or more. The chain employs TRBV7-2 and TRBJ2-1; possibly TRBD2 for D (7 bases). Per the germline V gene, CDR1 is SGHTA and CDR2 is FQGNSA. This CDR3 has 14 amino acids. V dropped 8 bases and J dropped 0 bases, with 11 bases sitting between them. CDR3 protein: CASWGGASYNEQFF. For the CDR3, the DNA is TGTGCCAGCTGGGGGGGGGCCTCCTACAATGAGCAGTTCTTC.

There are a few counts of this clonotype. The chain carries TRBV5-4 and TRBJ2-3; D possibly corresponds to TRBD1 (5 bases). Trimming took off 1 base at V and 4 bases at J, with 10 bases between the two ends. Germline lookup yields CDR1 SGHNT and CDR2 YYREEE (reference sequence). The CDR3 covers 14 residues. CDR3 bases: TGTGCCAGCAGCTTGACAGGAAGCCCAGATACGCAGTATTTT. Translated: CASSLTGSPDTQYF.

V usage is TRBV7-9 and J usage is TRBJ1-6; D gene ambiguous. Trimming removed 3 bases from V and 9 bases from J, with 12 bases in between. Germline CDR1 is SEHNR and CDR2 is FQNEAQ (reference sequence). CDR3 size: 14 residues. CDR3 DNA: TGTGCCAGCAGCTTCTCCACCGAGACTTCACCCCTCCACTTT. This translates into CASSFSTETSPLHF.

Many counts were recorded for this clonotype. The chain recombines TRBV10-3 with TRBJ2-3, with TRBD2 identical over 7 bases. With V trimmed by 2 bases and J by 0 bases, 5 bases remained unmatched. The CDR3 extends over 16 amino acids. Germline V gene lookup returns CDR1 ENHRY and CDR2 SYGVKD. As DNA, the CDR3 is TGTGCCATCAGTGAGCAAAGGGGAGGGAGCACAGATACGCAGTATTTT. It translates to CAISEQRGGSTDTQYF.

The rearrangement uses TRBV25-1 and TRBJ1-2; TRBD1 matches at 7 bases. This CDR3 has 14 residues. Per the germline V gene, CDR1 is MGHDK and CDR2 is SYGVNS. Trimming cost V 5 bases and J 4 bases; bases outside gene matches: 7. The CDR3 here is CASSRSGTAYGYTF. DNA of the CDR3: TGTGCCAGCAGTAGATCCGGGACAGCCTATGGCTACACCTTC.

This clonotype has ten or more counts. J is TRBJ2-7 and V is TRBV25-1, with TRBD2 matching 8 bases. V gave up 10 bases and J gave up 0 bases; unmatched junction bases: 17. Germline V CDR1 and CDR2: MGHDK, SYGVNS. This CDR3 has 17 amino acids. CDR3 amino acids: CAIEFWRGATLSYEQYF. CDR3 in DNA: TGTGCCATCGAGTTTTGGCGGGGGGCCACACTCTCCTACGAGCAGTACTTC.

This clonotype showed up many times. The V and J genes are TRBV7-2 and TRBJ1-2; TRBD1 is a possible D gene (5 bases). Trimming cost V 5 bases and J 5 bases, with 15 bases left between them. Germline CDR1 is SGHTA and CDR2 is FQGNSA. The CDR3 loop spans 14 amino acids. CDR3 residues: CASSPDRIGYGYTF. The CDR3 bases are TGTGCCAGCAGCCCAGACAGAATAGGTTATGGCTACACCTTC. Looking up the rest from reference TRBV7-2 and TRBJ1-2 gives the full variable domain: GAGVSQSPSNKVTEKGKDVELRCDPISGHTALYWYRQSLGQGLEFLIYFQGNSAPDKSGLPSDRFSAERTGGSVSTLTIQRTQQEDSAVYLCASSPDRIGYGYTFGSGTRLTVV.

This rearrangement joins TRBV19 to TRBJ1-1; D is unclear. Germline-derived CDR1 and CDR2 are LNHDA and SQIVND (reference sequence). The CDR3 sequence is 17 residues long. V was cut by 3 bases and J by 1 base, with 18 bases left in between. CDR3 nucleotides: TGTGCCAGTAGTATCCCGAGGTTGTCTGAACCGAACACTGAAGCTTTCTTT. Its protein product is CASSIPRLSEPNTEAFF.

This chain connects TRBV27 to TRBJ2-7, with 9 bases matching TRBD2. V shed 4 bases, J shed 5 bases, and the junction held 6 bases outside the gene matches. Germline V CDR1 and CDR2: MNHEY, SMNVEV (reference sequence). This CDR3 is built from 14 residues. CDR3 in DNA: TGTGCCAGCAGTTGGGCGGGCGGGGGGGACGAGCAGTACTTC. Its translation is CASSWAGGGDEQYF.

The sample holds a few counts of this clonotype. This chain uses TRBV19 with TRBJ2-1, with no clear D. The germline V gene encodes CDR1 LNHDA and CDR2 SQIVND (reference sequence). Trimming shortened V by 0 bases and J by 7 bases, and 1 base separated the two germline ends. CDR3 length equals 11 residues. The CDR3: CASSIENEQFF. The CDR3 DNA reads as TGTGCCAGTAGTATAGAAAATGAGCAGTTCTTC.

Ten or more counts support this clonotype. The CDR3 sequence: CASSPGLNNEKLFF. Here the CDR3 DNA reads TGCGCCAGCAGCCCGGGACTGAATAATGAAAAACTGTTTTTT. J is TRBJ1-4 and V is TRBV4-3; TRBD1 is a possible D gene (5 bases). Germline loops: CDR1 LGHNA, CDR2 YSLEER. This CDR3 comprises 14 residues. Trimming took 4 bases from V and 4 from J, leaving 10 bases between them.

This clonotype was detected ten times or more. The V and J genes are TRBV27 and TRBJ2-1; 8 bases match TRBD1. Per the germline V gene, CDR1 is MNHEY and CDR2 is SMNVEV (reference sequence). CDR3 length equals 15 residues. V shed 6 bases, J shed 7 bases, and the junction held 11 bases outside the gene matches. This chain's CDR3 is CASSRTGTDQNEQFF. In nucleotides, the CDR3 is TGTGCCAGCAGCCGGACAGGGACTGACCAAAATGAGCAGTTCTTC.

This clonotype was observed at least ten times. In DNA, the CDR3 is TGTGCCAGCAGCTTAGACCAAACAGGGACCTATGGCTACACCTTC. It codes for CASSLDQTGTYGYTF. This sequence joins TRBV7-2 and TRBJ1-2, with a tentative D call TRBD1 (6 bases). V lost 1 base and J lost 4, with 13 bases in between. The CDR3 has 15 residues. Germline CDR1 and CDR2: SGHTA and FQGNSA.

V and J are TRBV20-1 and TRBJ1-6; D is possibly TRBD1 (6 bases). Germline V gene data show CDR1 as DFQATT and CDR2 as SNEGSKA (reference sequence). This CDR3 contains 16 residues. Trimming took off 2 bases at V and 10 bases at J, with 21 bases between the two ends. In DNA, the CDR3 is TGCAGTGCTAGATCGGGTACTAGGACAGCGGGGTCACCCCTCCACTTT. Translated, it gives CSARSGTRTAGSPLHF.

This clonotype was detected many times. V and J are TRBV7-2 and TRBJ2-5, with 8 bases matching TRBD1. The CDR3 sequence is 15 residues long. CDR1 is SGHTA and CDR2 is FQGNSA in the germline V gene. J gave up 4 bases and V 1 base, and 5 bases lay outside the gene matches. CDR3 nucleotides: TGTGCCAGCAGCTTAGGGACAGGGACACGAGAGACCCAGTACTTC. Protein sequence: CASSLGTGTRETQYF.

This clonotype was seen at least ten times. The genes are TRBV5-4 and TRBJ2-1; weak D call: TRBD2 (6 bases). Germline V gene lookup returns CDR1 SGHNT and CDR2 YYREEE (reference sequence). The CDR3 extends over 15 amino acids. The V end lost 4 bases, the J end lost 5 bases, and 16 bases lay between the germline ends. CDR3 bases: TGTGCCAGCAGCCCGGGCGGGACGGCAGACAATGAGCAGTTCTTC. This translates into CASSPGGTADNEQFF.